Presented here are 13 T cell receptor beta chains from one specimen sequenced in a study of blood T cell repertoires in COVID-19. Libraries were prepared by immunoSEQ multiplex PCR; TCRdb keeps only in-frame clonotypes and omits some of them. Here the sample spans hundreds of thousands of clones, 87% being singletons. The sample taken for sequencing was PBMCs or T cells enriched from blood (not recorded which). The source is a woman aged 25 to 45 who had recovered from COVID-19.

V and J are TRBV6-1 and TRBJ2-7; maybe TRBD1 (5 bases). CDR3 length: 16 amino acids. Germline V gene sequence: CDR1 MNHNS, CDR2 SASEGT. Deletions cut 2 bases from V and 4 bases from J, with 18 bases between. The CDR3 nucleotides read TGTGCCAGCAGTGAAACAGGCAGCACCCTAGGGTACGAGCAGTACTTC. Residues: CASSETGSTLGYEQYF.

This chain connects TRBV11-3 to TRBJ2-5, with D hard to call. The CDR3 consists of 13 residues. V was shortened by 5 bases and J by 1 base, with 8 bases between the two germline ends. From germline, CDR1 is SGHNT and CDR2 YENEEA. DNA for the CDR3: TGTGCCAGCAGCCCCCGCAGCCAAGAGACCCAGTACTTC. This translates into CASSPRSQETQYF.

The chain couples TRBV16 to TRBJ1-1, with D possibly matching TRBD1 (5 bases). V lost 3 bases and J lost 7, with 15 bases in between. This CDR3 region has 14 residues. In germline, CDR1 is KGHSY, CDR2 FQNENV. The CDR3 DNA is TGTGCCAGCAGCCAGAAGAGTCGGGGGATTGAAGCTTTCTTT. Protein product: CASSQKSRGIEAFF. The whole variable domain, filled in from reference TRBV16 and TRBJ1-1, reads GEEVAQTPKHLVRGEGQKAKLYCAPIKGHSYVFWYQQVLKNEFKFLISFQNENVFDETGMPKERFSAKCLPNSPCSLEIQATKLEDSAVYFCASSQKSRGIEAFFGQGTRLTVV.

CDR3 nucleotide sequence: TGTGCCAGCAGCCGAGACAGGGTGGAAGAGCAGTACTTC. Translation gives CASSRDRVEEQYF. The genes are TRBV13 and TRBJ2-7, with 7 positions matching TRBD1. The CDR3 has 13 residues. V shed 5 bases and J 7 bases; nucleotides not matched to a gene: 8. Germline V gives CDR1 PRHDT, CDR2 FYEKMQ (reference sequence).

This clone appeared once. J is TRBJ2-3 and V is TRBV5-4; TRBD2 matches 13 bases. This CDR3 has 17 amino acids. Germline values: CDR1 SGHNT, CDR2 YYREEE (reference sequence). V gave up 0 bases and J gave up 6 bases; unmatched junction bases: 7. The CDR3 region is CASSLELAGGLRDTQYF. The CDR3 DNA sequence: TGTGCCAGCAGCTTGGAACTAGCGGGGGGGCTAAGGGATACGCAGTATTTT.

V gene TRBV14 combines with J gene TRBJ2-3; a possible D gene is TRBD2 (5 bases). V lost 3 bases and J lost 3, with 16 bases in between. Germline CDR1 and CDR2: SGHDN and FVKESK. The length of the CDR3 is 16 residues. The CDR3 nucleotides are TGTGCCAGCAGCCAGCTCGGCCGGGGTGGGACAGATACGCAGTATTTT. This sequence encodes CASSQLGRGGTDTQYF.

The rearrangement joins TRBV5-1 to TRBJ2-3, with 8 bases aligning to TRBD1. After removal of 0 bases from V and 4 bases from J, the junction contained 7 bases not matched to a gene. Per the germline V gene, CDR1 is SGHRS and CDR2 is YFSETQ. CDR3 size: 16 residues. In nucleotides, the CDR3 is TGCGCCAGCAGCTTGGTTGGCAGGGGGCAGGCAGATACGCAGTATTTT. It codes for CASSLVGRGQADTQYF. Based on the CDR3 plus reference TRBV5-1 and TRBJ2-3, the full variable domain is KAGVTQTPRYLIKTRGQQVTLSCSPISGHRSVSWYQQTPGQGLQFLFEYFSETQRNKGNFPGRFSGRQFSNSRSEMNVSTLELGDSALYLCASSLVGRGQADTQYFGPGTRLTVL.

The rearrangement joins TRBV9 to TRBJ2-3; maybe TRBD1 (5 bases). Germline V gives CDR1 SGDLS, CDR2 YYNGEE. Trimming left V 0 bases short and J 4 bases short, with 9 bases between. The CDR3 runs 14 residues. The CDR3: CASSVGRGSDTQYF. Here the CDR3 DNA reads TGTGCCAGCAGCGTAGGTAGGGGTTCAGATACGCAGTATTTT.

The chain employs TRBV7-8 and TRBJ2-5; 9 bases match TRBD1. This CDR3 spans 16 amino acids. CDR1 is SGHVS and CDR2 is FQNEAQ in the germline V gene. The V gene end was trimmed by 5 bases and the J gene end by 6 bases; junction bases not matched to a gene: 13. This chain's CDR3 is CASSTTTPGQGQTQYF. The CDR3 DNA follows: TGTGCCAGCAGCACCACAACTCCGGGACAGGGTCAGACCCAGTACTTC.

This clone is a singleton in its sample. The CDR3 is CASSGGGPGNTIYF. The CDR3 region has the DNA TGTGCCAGCAGCGGAGGGGGCCCCGGAAACACCATATATTTT. This chain uses TRBV7-9 with TRBJ1-3, with 7 positions matching TRBD1. Germline CDR1 and CDR2: SEHNR and FQNEAQ (reference sequence). The CDR3 extends over 14 amino acids. With 5 bases clipped from V and 4 bases from J, the junction kept 5 bases outside the gene matches.

The genes are TRBV13 and TRBJ2-2; possibly TRBD1 for D (6 bases). Germline CDR1 and CDR2: PRHDT and FYEKMQ (reference sequence). Trimming shortened V by 3 bases and J by 7 bases, and 12 bases separated the two germline ends. The CDR3 loop spans 14 amino acids. CDR3 in amino acids: CASSFNRADGELFF. The CDR3 coding sequence is TGTGCCAGCAGCTTCAACAGGGCTGACGGGGAGCTGTTTTTT.

This chain connects TRBV7-9 to TRBJ1-6, with TRBD1 matching over 8 bases. This CDR3 region has 15 residues. The J segment lost 7 bases and the V segment lost 5 bases, leaving 7 bases of the junction unmatched. Germline CDR1 reads SEHNR; CDR2 reads FQNEAQ (reference sequence). The CDR3 DNA reads as TGTGCCAGCAGCCCCGGACAGGGTGGGAATTCACCCCTCCACTTT. Translating gives CASSPGQGGNSPLHF. The full variable domain, in which reference TRBV7-9 and TRBJ1-6 provide the parts outside the CDR3, is DTGVSQNPRHKITKRGQNVTFRCDPISEHNRLYWYRQTLGQGPEFLTYFQNEAQLEKSRLLSDRFSAERPKGSFSTLEIQRTEQGDSAMYLCASSPGQGGNSPLHFGNGTRLTVT.

The sample holds one count of this clone. The V call is TRBV9, the J call TRBJ1-1, with 9 positions matching TRBD1. This CDR3 is built from 13 residues. The J segment lost 5 bases and the V segment lost 3 bases, leaving 2 bases of the junction unmatched. The V gene's germline CDR1 is SGDLS and CDR2 YYNGEE. The CDR3 here is CASSEDRGTEAFF. The CDR3 DNA follows: TGTGCCAGCAGCGAGGACAGGGGAACTGAAGCTTTCTTT.